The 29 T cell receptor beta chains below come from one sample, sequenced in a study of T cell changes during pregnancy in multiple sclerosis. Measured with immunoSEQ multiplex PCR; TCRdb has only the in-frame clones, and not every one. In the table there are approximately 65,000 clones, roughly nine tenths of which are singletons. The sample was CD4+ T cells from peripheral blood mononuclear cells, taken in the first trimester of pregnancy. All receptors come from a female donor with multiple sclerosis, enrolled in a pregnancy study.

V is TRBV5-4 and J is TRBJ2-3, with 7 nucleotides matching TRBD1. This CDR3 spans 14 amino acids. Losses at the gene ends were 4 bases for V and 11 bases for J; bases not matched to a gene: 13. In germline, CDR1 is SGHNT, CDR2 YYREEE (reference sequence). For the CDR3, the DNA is TGTGCCAGCAGCACTGGGACAGACATTGGGAAGCAGTATTTT. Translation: CASSTGTDIGKQYF.

The CDR3 region is CATRTDSNQPQHF. In nucleotides, the CDR3 is TGTGCCACCAGGACAGATAGCAATCAGCCCCAGCATTTT. The V and J genes are TRBV6-5 and TRBJ1-5, with D possibly being TRBD1 (6 bases). CDR1 is MNHEY, CDR2 SVGAGI, per germline. The CDR3 length is 13 residues. V lost 10 bases to trimming and J lost 0 bases, with 10 bases between them.

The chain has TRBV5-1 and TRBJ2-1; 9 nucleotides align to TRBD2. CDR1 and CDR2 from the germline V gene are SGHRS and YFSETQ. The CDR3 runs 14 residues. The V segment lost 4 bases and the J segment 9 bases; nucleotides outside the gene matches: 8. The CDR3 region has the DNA TGCGCCAGCAGCCCTGGGACTAGCCGCGTTGAGCAGTTCTTC. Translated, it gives CASSPGTSRVEQFF.

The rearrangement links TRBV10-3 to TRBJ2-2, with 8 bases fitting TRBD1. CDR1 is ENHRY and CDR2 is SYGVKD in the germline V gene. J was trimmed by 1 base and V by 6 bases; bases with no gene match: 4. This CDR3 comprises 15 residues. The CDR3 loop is CAIRSGTGNTGELFF. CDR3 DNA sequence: TGTGCCATCAGATCCGGGACAGGGAACACCGGGGAGCTGTTTTTT.

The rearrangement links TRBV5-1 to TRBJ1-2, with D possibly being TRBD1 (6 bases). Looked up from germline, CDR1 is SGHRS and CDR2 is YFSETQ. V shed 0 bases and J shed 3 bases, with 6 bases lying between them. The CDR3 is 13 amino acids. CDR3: CASSLGQDYGYTF. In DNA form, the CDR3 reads TGCGCCAGCAGCTTGGGACAGGACTATGGCTACACCTTC.

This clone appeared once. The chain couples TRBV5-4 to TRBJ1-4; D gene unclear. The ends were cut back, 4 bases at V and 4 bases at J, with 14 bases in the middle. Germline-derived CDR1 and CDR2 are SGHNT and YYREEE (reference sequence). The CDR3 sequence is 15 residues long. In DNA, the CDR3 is TGTGCCAGCAGCCATTACCGGGAGAATAATGAAAAACTGTTTTTT. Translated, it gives CASSHYRENNEKLFF.

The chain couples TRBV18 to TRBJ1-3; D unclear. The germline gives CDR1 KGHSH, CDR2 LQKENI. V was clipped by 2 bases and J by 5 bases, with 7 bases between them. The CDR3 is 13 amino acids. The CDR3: CASSPSERNTIYF. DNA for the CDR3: TGTGCCAGCTCACCAAGTGAGAGAAACACCATATATTTT.

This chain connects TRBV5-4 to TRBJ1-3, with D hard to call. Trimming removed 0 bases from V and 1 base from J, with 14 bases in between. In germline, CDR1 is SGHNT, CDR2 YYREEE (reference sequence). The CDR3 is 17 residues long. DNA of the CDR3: TGTGCCAGCAGCTTGGTGGGCGCCCAGCTTTCTGGAAACACCATATATTTT. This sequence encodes CASSLVGAQLSGNTIYF.

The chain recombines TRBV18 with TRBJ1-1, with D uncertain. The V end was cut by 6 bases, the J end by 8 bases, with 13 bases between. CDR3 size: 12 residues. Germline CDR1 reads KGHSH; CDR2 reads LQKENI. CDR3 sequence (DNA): TGTGCCAGCTCCCCGGACGGGATCGAAGCTTTCTTT. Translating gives CASSPDGIEAFF.

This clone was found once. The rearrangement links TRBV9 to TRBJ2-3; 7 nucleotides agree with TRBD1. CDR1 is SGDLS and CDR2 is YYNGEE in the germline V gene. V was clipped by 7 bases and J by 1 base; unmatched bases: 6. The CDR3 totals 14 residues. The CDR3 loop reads CASCRQGGTDTQYF. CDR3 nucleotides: TGTGCCAGCTGTAGACAGGGAGGCACAGATACGCAGTATTTT.

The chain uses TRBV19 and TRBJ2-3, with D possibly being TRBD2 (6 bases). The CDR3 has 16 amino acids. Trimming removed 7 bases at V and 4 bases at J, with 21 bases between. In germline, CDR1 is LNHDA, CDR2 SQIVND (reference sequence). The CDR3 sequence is CASKSFSGRDADTQYF. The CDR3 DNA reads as TGTGCCAGTAAATCCTTTAGTGGGCGGGACGCAGATACGCAGTATTTT.

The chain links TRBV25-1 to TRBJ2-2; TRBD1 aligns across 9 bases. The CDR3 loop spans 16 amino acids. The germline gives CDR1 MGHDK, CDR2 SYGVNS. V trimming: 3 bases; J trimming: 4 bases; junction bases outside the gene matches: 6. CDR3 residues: CASSDRRTGATGELFF. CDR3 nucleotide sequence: TGTGCCAGCAGTGATCGGCGGACAGGGGCCACCGGGGAGCTGTTTTTT.

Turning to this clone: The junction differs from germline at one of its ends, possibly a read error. CDR3 in DNA: TGTGCCAGCAGCGTAGCTGAGGGCAGGAACGCTGAAGCTTTCTTT. Translating it yields CASSVAEGRNAEAFF. The V and J genes are TRBV9 and TRBJ1-1; D remains unclear. The CDR3 has 15 residues. CDR1 and CDR2 (germline): SGDLS, YYNGEE.

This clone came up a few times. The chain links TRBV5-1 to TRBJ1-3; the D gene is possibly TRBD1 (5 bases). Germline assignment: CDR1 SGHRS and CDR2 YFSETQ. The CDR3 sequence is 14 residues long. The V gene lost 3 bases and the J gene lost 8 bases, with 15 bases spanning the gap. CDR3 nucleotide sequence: TGCGCCAGCAGCTCTGGGGCGGGGCAGGACACCATATATTTT. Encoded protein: CASSSGAGQDTIYF.

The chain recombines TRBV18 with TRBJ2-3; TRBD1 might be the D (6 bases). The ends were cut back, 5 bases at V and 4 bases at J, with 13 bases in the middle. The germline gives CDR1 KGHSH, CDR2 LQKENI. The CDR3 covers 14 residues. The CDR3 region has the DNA TGTGCCAGCTCAAGCTATACAGGGCCAGATACGCAGTATTTT. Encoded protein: CASSSYTGPDTQYF.

The CDR3 DNA reads as TGCGCCAGCAGTGACAGGGGAAGCTCCTATAATTCACCCCTCCACTTT. It codes for CASSDRGSSYNSPLHF. The rearrangement uses TRBV10-2 and TRBJ1-6; D perhaps matches TRBD1 (6 bases). The CDR3 is 16 residues long. V lost 3 bases and J lost 0, with 9 bases in between. Germline values: CDR1 WSHSY, CDR2 SAAADI.

As DNA, the CDR3 is TGTGCCAGCAGCCTTCTAGGGGGTCTCGCCGAGCAGTACTTC. Residues: CASSLLGGLAEQYF. The rearrangement joins TRBV5-8 to TRBJ2-7; D perhaps matches TRBD1 (6 bases). V dropped 4 bases and J dropped 6 bases, with 17 bases sitting between them. Germline V CDR1 and CDR2: SGHTS, YDEGEE. CDR3 length: 14 amino acids.

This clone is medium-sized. CDR3 protein: CASSIMGTGGYGYTF. As DNA, the CDR3 is TGTGCCAGTAGTATAATGGGGACAGGGGGCTATGGCTACACCTTC. The chain has TRBV19 and TRBJ1-2; 11 bases are shared with TRBD1. CDR1 is LNHDA and CDR2 is SQIVND in the germline V gene (reference sequence). CDR3 size: 15 residues. J was trimmed by 4 bases and V by 2 bases; bases with no gene match: 3.

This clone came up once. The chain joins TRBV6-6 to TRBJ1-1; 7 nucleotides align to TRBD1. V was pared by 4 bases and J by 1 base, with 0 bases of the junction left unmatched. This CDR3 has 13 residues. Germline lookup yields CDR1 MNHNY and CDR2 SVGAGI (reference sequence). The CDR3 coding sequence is TGTGCCAGCAGTTGGACAGGGAACACTGAAGCTTTCTTT. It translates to CASSWTGNTEAFF.

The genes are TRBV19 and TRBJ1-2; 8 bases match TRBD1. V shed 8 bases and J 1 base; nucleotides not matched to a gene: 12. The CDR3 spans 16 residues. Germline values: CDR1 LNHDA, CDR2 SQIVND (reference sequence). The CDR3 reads CASRTQGAKGNYGYTF. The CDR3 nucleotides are TGTGCCAGTCGTACTCAGGGGGCGAAGGGTAACTATGGCTACACCTTC.

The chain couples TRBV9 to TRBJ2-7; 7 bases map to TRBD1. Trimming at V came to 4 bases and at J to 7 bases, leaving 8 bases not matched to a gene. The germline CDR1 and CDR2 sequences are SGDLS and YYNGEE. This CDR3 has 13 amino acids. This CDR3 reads CASSPRTGWEQYF. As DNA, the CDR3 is TGTGCCAGCAGCCCCCGGACAGGCTGGGAGCAGTACTTC.

The CDR3 DNA is TGTGCCACCAGCAGAGATCAGGGGCCGGGCACTGAAGCTTTCTTT. This sequence encodes CATSRDQGPGTEAFF. The chain uses TRBV15 and TRBJ1-1; possible D gene TRBD1, 6 bases. The CDR3 sequence is 15 residues long. The V gene lost 0 bases and the J gene lost 4 bases, with 12 bases spanning the gap. Germline-derived CDR1 and CDR2 are LNHNV and YYDKDF (reference sequence).

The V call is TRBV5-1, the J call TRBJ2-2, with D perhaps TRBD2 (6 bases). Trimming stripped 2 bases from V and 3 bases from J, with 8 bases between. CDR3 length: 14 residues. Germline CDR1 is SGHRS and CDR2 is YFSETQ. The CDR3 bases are TGCGCCAGCAGCTTCGCGGGATACACCGGGGAGCTGTTTTTT. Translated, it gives CASSFAGYTGELFF.

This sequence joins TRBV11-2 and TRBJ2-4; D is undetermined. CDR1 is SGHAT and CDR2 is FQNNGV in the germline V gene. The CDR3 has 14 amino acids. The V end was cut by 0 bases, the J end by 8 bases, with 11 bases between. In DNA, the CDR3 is TGTGCCAGCAGCTTAGACCTCTGGGCCGACATTCAGTACTTC. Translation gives CASSLDLWADIQYF.

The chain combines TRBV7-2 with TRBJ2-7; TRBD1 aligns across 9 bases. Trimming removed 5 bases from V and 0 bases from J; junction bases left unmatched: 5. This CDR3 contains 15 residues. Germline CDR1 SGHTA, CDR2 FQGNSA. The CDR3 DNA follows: TGTGCCAGCAGCAAGGGACAGGGCCCCTCCTACGAGCAGTACTTC. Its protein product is CASSKGQGPSYEQYF.

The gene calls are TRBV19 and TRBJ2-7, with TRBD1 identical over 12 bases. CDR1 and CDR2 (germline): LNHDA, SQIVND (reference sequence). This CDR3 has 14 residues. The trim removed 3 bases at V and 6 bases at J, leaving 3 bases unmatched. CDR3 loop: CASSITGQGAEQYF. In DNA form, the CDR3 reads TGTGCCAGTAGTATTACGGGACAGGGGGCCGAGCAGTACTTC.

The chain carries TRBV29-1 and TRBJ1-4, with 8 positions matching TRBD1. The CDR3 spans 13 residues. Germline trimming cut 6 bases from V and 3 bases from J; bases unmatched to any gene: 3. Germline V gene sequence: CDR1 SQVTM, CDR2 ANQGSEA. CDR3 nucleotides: TGCAGCGTCCACAGGGGGGCTAATGAAAAACTGTTTTTT. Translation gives CSVHRGANEKLFF.

CDR3 amino acids: CASSERDRTHNEQFF. CDR3 DNA sequence: TGTGCCAGCAGCGAAAGGGACAGAACCCACAATGAGCAGTTCTTC. The rearrangement joins TRBV11-2 to TRBJ2-1; 7 bases agree with TRBD1. The J segment lost 5 bases and the V segment lost 5 bases, leaving 9 bases of the junction unmatched. There are 15 residues in the CDR3. Germline lookup yields CDR1 SGHAT and CDR2 FQNNGV. Full variable domain (remainder filled in from reference TRBV11-2 and TRBJ2-1): EAGVAQSPRYKIIEKRQSVAFWCNPISGHATLYWYQQILGQGPKLLIQFQNNGVVDDSQLPKDRFSAERLKGVDSTLKIQPAKLEDSAVYLCASSERDRTHNEQFFGPGTRLTVL.

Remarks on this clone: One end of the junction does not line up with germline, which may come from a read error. This CDR3 is CASSDSPRQPQHF. The CDR3 region has the DNA TGTGCCAGCAGTGACTCCCCGCGGCAGCCCCAGCATTTT. The chain has TRBV6-5 and TRBJ1-5; D remains unclear. Germline V gives CDR1 MNHEY, CDR2 SVGAGI. The CDR3 totals 13 residues.